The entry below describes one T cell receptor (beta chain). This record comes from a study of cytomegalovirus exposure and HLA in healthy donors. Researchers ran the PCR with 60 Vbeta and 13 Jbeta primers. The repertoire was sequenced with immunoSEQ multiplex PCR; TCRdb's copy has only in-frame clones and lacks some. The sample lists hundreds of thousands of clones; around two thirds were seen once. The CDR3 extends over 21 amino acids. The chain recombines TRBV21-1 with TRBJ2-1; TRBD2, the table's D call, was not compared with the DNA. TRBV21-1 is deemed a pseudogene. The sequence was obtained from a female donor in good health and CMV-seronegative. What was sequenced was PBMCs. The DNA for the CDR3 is TGTGCCAGCAGCAAAGGACCCGGGAAAGGGACGGGACTTGAGATATACAATGAGCAGTTCTTC. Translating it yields CASSKGPGKGTGLEIYNEQFF.